This entry describes one TCR beta chain. Its antigen is undetermined. The data are from a study of vaccination and CD4 T cells after COVID-19. Study-wide points: Going from approximately 21 to 40, median SARS-CoV-2-reactive clonotypes did not rise significantly.

The time point was: late sampling 161 to 241 days after vaccination in a few convalescent patients. Regarding treatment: approximately 10-day PBMC culture with coronavirus spike peptide pools or control peptides (ViraFEST assay). ViraFEST used peptide pools to expand antigen-specific T cells, then sequenced TCRs. With fresh IL-2 medium, half the medium was replaced on days 3 and 7. CDR1 is SQVTM and CDR2 is ANQGSEA in the germline V gene. This CDR3 is built from 10 residues. V lost 4 bases, J lost 9 bases, and 9 bases lay in between. The Oncomine TCR Beta short-read assay was applied to DNA of cultured CD4+ T cells. DNA came from CD4+ T cells after culture. TCRdb re-derived calls from the PCR reads in MiXCR, one entry per CDR3 protein. The table records 20,000 to 25,000 distinct CDR3 sequences, about a third of them present only once.

The origin of this receptor is a human donor who had recovered from COVID-19. The sample consisted of CD4+ T cells from blood, cultured in vitro, taken about 7 months after SARS-CoV-2 vaccination. The chain couples TRBV29-1 to TRBJ1-2; D unclear. The DNA for the CDR3 is TGCAGCGTTGGGGTCTCTAGCTACACCTTC. It codes for CSVGVSSYTF.